The 32 T cell receptor beta chains presented below share a single source sample, sequenced in a study of blood T cells in healthy people across ages. With a J-beta primer mix and a sample-barcoded 5' primer, a second PCR ran roughly 6 to 12 cycles. TCRdb re-called the 5' RACE reads with MiXCR, one entry per CDR3 protein. The table lists 800,000 or so distinct CDR3 sequences, 20% to 25% of them singletons. These records were also assigned to another study, of T cells of mothers and their children.

Sequenced: blood. Receptors were obtained from a boy younger than 18 in good health.

The chain recombines TRBV7-9 with TRBJ1-5; a possible D gene is TRBD1 (5 bases). Between the trimmed V and J ends, which lost 5 bases and 2 bases, there was a span of 13 bases. The CDR3 extends over 15 amino acids. The germline gives CDR1 SEHNR, CDR2 FQNEAQ (reference sequence). The CDR3 DNA reads as TGTGCCAGCAGCAGAGACAGTAATGGCAATCAGCCCCAGCATTTT. Translating gives CASSRDSNGNQPQHF.

This rearrangement joins TRBV24-1 to TRBJ2-3, with TRBD2 matching over 9 bases. The CDR3 sequence is 16 residues long. Germline trimming cut 1 base from V and 3 bases from J; bases unmatched to any gene: 4. Germline CDR1 and CDR2: KGHDR and SFDVKD. CDR3 protein: CATSDLAGGRTDTQYF. The DNA for the CDR3 is TGTGCCACCAGTGATTTAGCGGGGGGTAGGACAGATACGCAGTATTTT.

This chain's CDR3 is CASSQESVREGDTDTQYF. The CDR3 DNA is TGTGCCAGCAGCCAAGAATCTGTGCGGGAGGGAGACACAGATACGCAGTATTTT. The chain combines TRBV14 with TRBJ2-3, with 9 bases identical to TRBD2. J lost 2 bases, V lost 0 bases, and 9 bases had no gene match. Germline V CDR1 and CDR2: SGHDN, FVKESK. CDR3 length: 18 amino acids. The full variable domain, rest sourced from reference TRBV14 and TRBJ2-3, is EAGVTQFPSHSVIEKGQTVTLRCDPISGHDNLYWYRRVMGKEIKFLLHFVKESKQDESGMPNNRFLAERTGGTYSTLKVQPAELEDSGVYFCASSQESVREGDTDTQYFGPGTRLTVL.

This rearrangement joins TRBV28 to TRBJ2-1, with 10 bases fitting TRBD2. V gave up 4 bases and J gave up 3 bases; unmatched junction bases: 6. The CDR3 is made up of 16 amino acids. Germline V gene data show CDR1 as MDHEN and CDR2 as SYDVKM. The DNA of the CDR3 is TGTGCCAGCAGTTGGAGGGCTAGCGGGGGCTACAATGAGCAGTTCTTC. Translating gives CASSWRASGGYNEQFF.

This rearrangement joins TRBV6-1 to TRBJ1-1, with D unclear. V was shortened by 5 bases and J by 0 bases, with 10 bases between the two germline ends. CDR1 and CDR2 (germline): MNHNS, SASEGT. The CDR3 has 14 amino acids. The CDR3 loop is CASSSPGVNTEAFF. CDR3 bases: TGTGCCAGCAGTTCCCCGGGAGTGAACACTGAAGCTTTCTTT.

The V call is TRBV7-2, the J call TRBJ2-4; 16 bases agree with TRBD2. CDR1 SGHTA and CDR2 FQGNSA come from the germline V gene. The CDR3 spans 14 residues. V lost 4 bases, J lost 12 bases, and 3 bases stayed unmatched. The CDR3 DNA is TGTGCCAGCAGCTCTGGGACTAGCGGGGGGGGTCAGTACTTC. It encodes CASSSGTSGGGQYF.

In regard to this clonotype: Its ends do not fully match the called genes, so a read error is possible. The genes are TRBV29-1 and TRBJ2-7; TRBD2 agrees at 11 bases. The V gene's germline CDR1 is SQVTM and CDR2 ANQGSEA. The CDR3 extends over 14 amino acids. The CDR3 DNA is TGCAGCGTCCACGGGACTAGCGGCTCCTACGAGCGGTACTTC. Translation: CSVHGTSGSYERYF.

The CDR3 loop reads CSVESPAREQYF. CDR3 sequence (DNA): TGCAGCGTTGAATCCCCAGCTCGAGAGCAGTACTTC. The gene calls are TRBV29-1 and TRBJ2-7; D not certain. V shed 2 bases and J shed 7 bases, with 12 bases lying between them. Germline V gene lookup returns CDR1 SQVTM and CDR2 ANQGSEA. The CDR3 spans 12 residues.

This clonotype was seen only a few times. This chain connects TRBV29-1 to TRBJ1-3; D not resolved. Germline values: CDR1 SQVTM, CDR2 ANQGSEA. The CDR3 loop spans 11 amino acids. V was trimmed by 3 bases and J by 8 bases, leaving 8 bases between them. CDR3 amino acids: CSVEIGYTIYF. CDR3 DNA: TGCAGCGTTGAGATCGGTTACACCATATATTTT. Filled out from reference TRBV29-1 and TRBJ1-3, the complete variable domain reads SAVISQKPSRDICQRGTSLTIQCQVDSQVTMMFWYRQQPGQSLTLIATANQGSEATYESGFVIDKFPISRPNLTFSTLTVSNMSPEDSSIYLCSVEIGYTIYFGEGSWLTVV.

This clonotype came up a few times. The rearrangement joins TRBV29-1 to TRBJ2-2; D remains unclear. Between the trimmed V and J ends, which lost 3 bases and 2 bases, there was a span of 7 bases. Germline CDR1 SQVTM, CDR2 ANQGSEA. The CDR3 is 13 residues long. The CDR3 nucleotides are TGCAGCGTTGATCAGGATAACACCGGGGAGCTGTTTTTT. It yields the protein CSVDQDNTGELFF.

This clonotype was recorded a few times. V usage is TRBV4-3 and J usage is TRBJ2-7, with 7 bases aligning to TRBD2. There are 15 residues in the CDR3. Germline V gene data show CDR1 as LGHNA and CDR2 as YSLEER. After removal of 1 base from V and 3 bases from J, the junction contained 6 bases not matched to a gene. Here the CDR3 DNA reads TGCGCCAGCAGCCAAGGGGGGGGTATAGGCTACGAGCAGTACTTC. Translation: CASSQGGGIGYEQYF.

The chain carries TRBV28 and TRBJ2-7, with D maybe TRBD2 (6 bases). Germline CDR1 reads MDHEN; CDR2 reads SYDVKM. The V end was cut by 1 base, the J end by 1 base, with 11 bases between. The CDR3 is made up of 15 amino acids. In DNA, the CDR3 is TGTGCCAGCAGTTTATCTCCTAGCGTGTCCTACGAGCAGTACTTC. Translated: CASSLSPSVSYEQYF.

This clonotype has more than one count but fewer than ten. V gene TRBV7-9 combines with J gene TRBJ2-7; D unresolved. Trimming removed 3 bases from V and 2 bases from J, with 17 bases in between. This CDR3 comprises 16 residues. Per germline, CDR1 SEHNR and CDR2 FQNEAQ (reference sequence). As DNA, the CDR3 is TGTGCCAGCAGCTTCGTAGGTCCCCGATCGGCCTACGAGCAGTACTTC. Translation: CASSFVGPRSAYEQYF.

The rearrangement uses TRBV12-3 or TRBV12-4 and TRBJ2-1; possibly TRBD2 for D (5 bases). Trimming left V 4 bases short and J 3 bases short, with 7 bases between. The CDR3 extends over 13 amino acids. CDR3: CASSSGDYNEQFF. DNA of the CDR3: TGTGCCAGCAGTTCCGGGGACTACAATGAGCAGTTCTTC.

This clonotype has only a few counts. The rearrangement joins TRBV4-3 to TRBJ2-7; D is undetermined. Germline CDR1 LGHNA, CDR2 YSLEER. The CDR3 has 14 residues. The ends were cut back, 1 base at V and 1 base at J, with 8 bases in the middle. The CDR3 DNA sequence: TGCGCCAGCAGCCAAGTGCGCGGATCCTACGAGCAGTACTTC. Protein product: CASSQVRGSYEQYF.

In this sample, this clonotype turned up many times. The chain employs TRBV28 and TRBJ2-7, with 14 bases identical to TRBD2. This CDR3 is 15 amino acids long. J gave up 5 bases and V 5 bases, and 5 bases lay outside the gene matches. Per germline, CDR1 MDHEN and CDR2 SYDVKM. In nucleotides, the CDR3 is TGTGCCAGCAGTCAGACTAGCGGGAGGGGAGACGAGCAGTACTTC. Its protein is CASSQTSGRGDEQYF.

The gene calls are TRBV2 and TRBJ1-2; D is unclear. V was cut by 1 base and J by 4 bases, with 7 bases left in between. CDR3 length: 13 amino acids. Germline V gene lookup returns CDR1 SNHLY and CDR2 FYNNEI. CDR3 region: CASSEVQPYGYTF. The CDR3 DNA follows: TGTGCCAGCAGTGAAGTCCAGCCCTATGGCTACACCTTC.

This clonotype was seen more than once but under ten times. The V and J genes are TRBV4-3 and TRBJ1-2; D gene unclear. Trimming shortened V by 0 bases and J by 0 bases, and 11 bases separated the two germline ends. Germline V CDR1 and CDR2: LGHNA, YSLEER. This CDR3 spans 16 amino acids. The CDR3 reads CASSQDRSTANYGYTF. In DNA, the CDR3 is TGCGCCAGCAGCCAAGACCGGTCAACAGCTAACTATGGCTACACCTTC.

V is TRBV6-5 and J is TRBJ1-2; no reliable D call. The CDR3 sequence is 14 residues long. V was cut by 4 bases and J by 10 bases, with 19 bases left in between. From germline, CDR1 is MNHEY and CDR2 SVGAGI. CDR3 DNA: TGTGCCAGCAGTTCCGCGGACTGGGATAGTGACTACACCTTC. It encodes CASSSADWDSDYTF.

V is TRBV6-1 and J is TRBJ2-1; 9 bases align to TRBD1. This CDR3 comprises 15 residues. Germline CDR1 and CDR2: MNHNS and SASEGT. V shed 7 bases and J 7 bases; nucleotides not matched to a gene: 11. CDR3 residues: CASTEFGQGSNEQFF. The CDR3 DNA sequence: TGTGCCAGCACCGAATTTGGACAGGGGAGTAATGAGCAGTTCTTC.

This clonotype was seen only a few times. The CDR3 sequence is CSVPRGGRDTQYF. Here the CDR3 DNA reads TGCAGTGTACCGCGGGGGGGCAGAGATACGCAGTATTTT. The rearrangement uses TRBV20-1 and TRBJ2-3, with TRBD2 matching over 9 bases. The CDR3 totals 13 residues. Per the germline V gene, CDR1 is DFQATT and CDR2 is SNEGSKA (reference sequence). V lost 7 bases, J lost 5 bases, and 7 bases stayed unmatched.

This chain links TRBV20-1 with TRBJ2-5, with a tentative D call TRBD2 (6 bases). Germline loops: CDR1 DFQATT, CDR2 SNEGSKA (reference sequence). Trimming cost V 1 base and J 5 bases, with 8 bases left between them. There are 12 residues in the CDR3. The CDR3 DNA follows: TGCAGTGCTAGAGTAGGGAGGGAGACCCAGTACTTC. Residues: CSARVGRETQYF.

This clonotype was observed a handful of times. This rearrangement joins TRBV18 to TRBJ2-3, with 7 bases matching TRBD1. In germline, CDR1 is KGHSH, CDR2 LQKENI. V was clipped by 0 bases and J by 2 bases; unmatched bases: 8. This CDR3 region has 17 residues. CDR3 nucleotides: TGTGCCAGCTCACCACCGGCTCTGGACAGGCACACAGATACGCAGTATTTT. The encoded protein is CASSPPALDRHTDTQYF. The variable domain in full, with the rest retrieved from reference TRBV18 and TRBJ2-3, is NAGVMQNPRHLVRRRGQEARLRCSPMKGHSHVYWYRQLPEEGLKFMVYLQKENIIDESGMPKERFSAEFPKEGPSILRIQQVVRGDSAAYFCASSPPALDRHTDTQYFGPGTRLTVL.

This clonotype was counted a few times. The chain links TRBV4-3 to TRBJ2-3; D not resolved. Deletions cut 0 bases from V and 0 bases from J, with 10 bases between. The CDR3 runs 16 residues. Germline V lookup: CDR1 LGHNA, CDR2 YSLEER. CDR3: CASSQDIQRSTDTQYF. CDR3 DNA: TGCGCCAGCAGCCAAGACATCCAGAGAAGCACAGATACGCAGTATTTT.

This clonotype has a handful of counts. The chain recombines TRBV20-1 with TRBJ2-1; the D is unclear. The DNA end is more similar to TRBJ2-7, so the J call may be wrong. Germline V gene data show CDR1 as DFQATT and CDR2 as SNEGSKA (reference sequence). This CDR3 region has 14 residues. The chain's CDR3 is CSALSLVDSYEQYF. The CDR3 bases are TGCAGTGCCCTTTCTCTAGTCGACTCCTACGAGCAGTACTTC.

This chain connects TRBV29-1 to TRBJ2-1; no clear D. The germline V and J ends were trimmed by 2 bases and 4 bases, with 12 bases remaining between them. The CDR3 has 14 amino acids. Germline V gene data show CDR1 as SQVTM and CDR2 as ANQGSEA. The CDR3: CSVEPPIFYNEQFF. The CDR3 region has the DNA TGCAGCGTTGAACCACCGATTTTTTACAATGAGCAGTTCTTC.

This clonotype was seen repeatedly, ten times or more. The chain uses TRBV24-1 and TRBJ2-1, with unresolved D. This CDR3 is 15 amino acids long. Germline values: CDR1 KGHDR, CDR2 SFDVKD. V was trimmed by 4 bases and J by 10 bases, leaving 19 bases between them. The CDR3 sequence is CATSDRWVPNGEQFF. The CDR3 DNA reads as TGTGCCACCAGTGACCGTTGGGTCCCAAACGGGGAGCAGTTCTTC.

Of note for this clonotype: An end of the junction does not agree with germline; a read error may underlie this. The V call is TRBV29-1, the J call TRBJ2-1; 9 nucleotides agree with TRBD2. The germline V gene has CDR1 SQVTM and CDR2 ANQGSEA. This CDR3 has 12 residues. The CDR3, as DNA: TGCAGCGTTAAGACTAGCGGATATGAACAGTTCTTC. This codes for CSVKTSGYEQFF.

This rearrangement joins TRBV20-1 to TRBJ2-5, with 8 positions matching TRBD1. The end of the DNA is better explained by TRBJ2-7, so the J call may be wrong. The CDR3 loop spans 13 amino acids. Germline loops: CDR1 DFQATT, CDR2 SNEGSKA (reference sequence). The CDR3 here is CSARTGGPYEQYF. The DNA of the CDR3 is TGCAGTGCTAGAACAGGGGGACCATACGAGCAGTACTTC.

This clonotype was counted a few times. This chain joins TRBV28 and TRBJ2-3, with TRBD2 matching over 10 bases. The V segment lost 2 bases and the J segment 4 bases; nucleotides outside the gene matches: 15. CDR1 and CDR2 from the germline V gene are MDHEN and SYDVKM. The CDR3 is made up of 19 amino acids. Here the CDR3 reads CASSLLPLAGEVFSDTQYF. In DNA form, the CDR3 reads TGTGCCAGCAGTTTACTCCCGCTAGCGGGAGAAGTGTTCTCAGATACGCAGTATTTT. The variable domain in full, with the rest retrieved from reference TRBV28 and TRBJ2-3, is DVKVTQSSRYLVKRTGEKVFLECVQDMDHENMFWYRQDPGLGLRLIYFSYDVKMKEKGDIPEGYSVSREKKERFSLILESASTNQTSMYLCASSLLPLAGEVFSDTQYFGPGTRLTVL.

In nucleotides, the CDR3 is TGTGCCAGCTCACCAAGCTTGGGTAGGACGATCTACGAGCAGTACTTC. Encoded protein: CASSPSLGRTIYEQYF. V and J are TRBV18 and TRBJ2-7; D gene uncertain. The germline V gene has CDR1 KGHSH and CDR2 LQKENI. This CDR3 is built from 16 residues. The ends were cut back, 2 bases at V and 3 bases at J, with 17 bases in the middle.

V gene TRBV18 combines with J gene TRBJ2-1, with 7 bases identical to TRBD2. Germline CDR1 and CDR2: KGHSH and LQKENI. The CDR3 sequence is 16 residues long. With V trimmed by 0 bases and J by 3 bases, 5 bases remained unmatched. The CDR3 nucleotides are TGTGCCAGCTCACCACCCGGCGGGAGCTTCTACAATGAGCAGTTCTTC. Translating gives CASSPPGGSFYNEQFF.